These 26 T cell receptor beta chains share one sample of origin, sequenced in a study of T-cell reconstitution after alpha-beta-depleted transplantation in children. Unique molecular identifiers were used in preparing the TCRbeta library. From the PCR reads, TCRdb called clonotypes with MiXCR, one entry per CDR3 protein. The repertoire includes 200,000 or so distinct CDR3 sequences, 6.3% of them detected once, and 4.5% to 5.5% sits in the top ten. The material sequenced was PBMCs, taken before TCRalphabeta/CD19-depleted stem cell transplant. The receptors shown here come from a girl under three years old with combined immunodeficiency, due to receive a stem cell transplant.

This clonotype was seen repeatedly, ten times or more. V usage is TRBV7-3 and J usage is TRBJ2-3; D might be TRBD2 (6 bases). In germline, CDR1 is SGHTA, CDR2 FQGTGA. The V gene lost 3 bases and the J gene lost 0 bases, with 10 bases spanning the gap. The CDR3 runs to 15 residues. CDR3 loop: CASSFYGGSTDTQYF. The CDR3 bases are TGTGCCAGCAGCTTCTATGGGGGGAGCACAGATACGCAGTATTTT. Drawing the rest from reference TRBV7-3 and TRBJ2-3, the complete variable domain is GAGVSQTPSNKVTEKGKYVELRCDPISGHTALYWYRQSLGQGPEFLIYFQGTGAADDSGLPNDRFFAVRPEGSVSTLKIQRTERGDSAVYLCASSFYGGSTDTQYFGPGTRLTVL.

This clonotype has ten or more counts. V gene TRBV11-2 combines with J gene TRBJ2-7, with TRBD1 as a possible D gene (5 bases). The CDR3 totals 13 residues. Per the germline V gene, CDR1 is SGHAT and CDR2 is FQNNGV. The V and J ends lost 0 bases and 3 bases respectively, with 6 bases between them. CDR3 sequence (DNA): TGTGCCAGCAGCTTAGATCAGGGCTACGAGCAGTACTTC. Amino acid sequence: CASSLDQGYEQYF.

This clonotype was observed a handful of times. The chain recombines TRBV5-1 with TRBJ2-5, with TRBD2 matching 10 bases. Trimming at V came to 4 bases and at J to 3 bases, leaving 3 bases not matched to a gene. CDR1 and CDR2 from the germline V gene are SGHRS and YFSETQ. The CDR3 extends over 14 amino acids. The CDR3 sequence: CASSHGLAEETQYF. The CDR3 region has the DNA TGCGCCAGCAGCCACGGACTAGCGGAAGAGACCCAGTACTTC.

This clonotype was seen ten or more times. The V gene is TRBV5-6, the J gene TRBJ2-3, with TRBD1 matching over 9 bases. The ends lost 7 bases at V and 2 bases at J; junction bases unmatched: 11. The V gene's germline CDR1 is SGHDT and CDR2 YYEEEE. This CDR3 region has 16 residues. CDR3 nucleotides: TGTGCCAGCTTTGGAATGGGGGACAGGGCCACAGATACGCAGTATTTT. It translates to CASFGMGDRATDTQYF.

The sample holds many counts of this clonotype. In nucleotides, the CDR3 is TGTGCCAGCAGTCTGGCGGGGAACTATGGCTACACCTTC. Translated, it gives CASSLAGNYGYTF. The V call is TRBV12-3 or TRBV12-4, the J call TRBJ1-2; D remains unclear. Trimming took off 5 bases at V and 2 bases at J, with 9 bases between the two ends. The CDR3 is 13 residues long.

This clonotype was detected many times. The CDR3 loop is CASSPEDRRGTEAFF. The CDR3 DNA reads TGTGCCAGCTCACCAGAGGACAGGAGGGGCACTGAAGCTTTCTTT. This rearrangement joins TRBV18 to TRBJ1-1; 7 bases agree with TRBD1. The CDR3 contains 15 residues. J was trimmed by 4 bases and V by 2 bases; bases with no gene match: 7. Germline V gene sequence: CDR1 KGHSH, CDR2 LQKENI.

This clonotype was picked up many times. The chain links TRBV28 to TRBJ1-1; the D is unclear. The CDR3 spans 11 residues. From germline, CDR1 is MDHEN and CDR2 SYDVKM. Between the trimmed V and J ends, which lost 6 bases and 4 bases, there was a span of 6 bases. CDR3 region: CASSSSTEAFF. In nucleotides, the CDR3 is TGTGCCAGCAGCTCAAGCACTGAAGCTTTCTTT.

V gene TRBV30 combines with J gene TRBJ2-7; D is possibly TRBD1 (5 bases). The germline V and J ends were trimmed by 2 bases and 0 bases, with 8 bases remaining between them. Germline values: CDR1 GTSNPN, CDR2 SVGIG (reference sequence). There are 13 residues in the CDR3. CDR3 residues: CAWSQGFSYEQYF. The CDR3 nucleotides read TGTGCCTGGAGTCAGGGATTCTCCTACGAGCAGTACTTC.

This clonotype was detected ten times or more. This sequence joins TRBV6-5 and TRBJ2-1, with no clear D. In germline, CDR1 is MNHEY, CDR2 SVGAGI. V shed 5 bases and J shed 14 bases, with 13 bases lying between them. The CDR3 has 11 amino acids. The CDR3 region has the DNA TGTGCCAGCAGTATAGGACGCCGGGAGTTCTTC. Translating it yields CASSIGRREFF.

The chain combines TRBV2 with TRBJ1-2; D may be TRBD1 (5 bases). CDR3 size: 13 residues. Germline V gene sequence: CDR1 SNHLY, CDR2 FYNNEI. V lost 8 bases and J 2 bases, leaving 12 bases between the germline ends. The DNA for the CDR3 is TGTGCCAGCTGGCAGGGAGAAAACTATGGCTACACCTTC. This translates into CASWQGENYGYTF.

Concerning this clonotype: Relative to the germline gene, one junction end is altered; a read error may explain this. The gene calls are TRBV7-8 and TRBJ1-2; 11 bases map to TRBD1. The CDR3 is made up of 11 amino acids. Germline loops: CDR1 SGHVS, CDR2 FQNEAQ. The CDR3: CASSSGTGGYF. The CDR3 region has the DNA TGTGCCAGCAGCTCCGGGACAGGGGGATACTTC. The full variable domain, with the rest looked up from reference TRBV7-8 and TRBJ1-2, is GAGVSQSPRYKVAKRGQDVALRCDPISGHVSLFWYQQALGQGPEFLTYFQNEAQLDKSGLPSDRFFAERPEGSVSTLKIQRTQQEDSAVYLCASSSGTGGYFGSGTRLTVV.

This clonotype was observed a handful of times. The chain links TRBV7-8 to TRBJ2-5; a weak D match, TRBD2 (5 bases). The V end was cut by 4 bases, the J end by 1 base, with 16 bases between. Germline V gives CDR1 SGHVS, CDR2 FQNEAQ. CDR3 length equals 16 residues. The CDR3, as DNA: TGTGCCAGCAGCTCGCCTTCAGGCCTAGCCCAAGAGACCCAGTACTTC. It translates to CASSSPSGLAQETQYF.

This clonotype showed up many times. The chain uses TRBV28 and TRBJ2-7; the D gene is possibly TRBD1 (5 bases). Germline V gives CDR1 MDHEN, CDR2 SYDVKM. V shed 3 bases and J shed 2 bases, with 11 bases lying between them. The CDR3 runs to 14 residues. The CDR3: CASSFSAGTYEQYF. In nucleotides, the CDR3 is TGTGCCAGCAGTTTTTCGGCAGGGACCTACGAGCAGTACTTC. Combining the CDR3 with reference TRBV28 and TRBJ2-7 gives the whole variable domain DVKVTQSSRYLVKRTGEKVFLECVQDMDHENMFWYRQDPGLGLRLIYFSYDVKMKEKGDIPEGYSVSREKKERFSLILESASTNQTSMYLCASSFSAGTYEQYFGPGTRLTVT.

This clonotype was seen more than once but under ten times. V and J are TRBV20-1 and TRBJ2-5; 8 bases line up with TRBD1. The germline CDR1 and CDR2 sequences are DFQATT and SNEGSKA (reference sequence). V lost 4 bases and J lost 4; bases outside the gene matches: 5. This CDR3 spans 13 amino acids. CDR3 sequence reads: CSATGTGRETQYF. In nucleotides, the CDR3 is TGCAGTGCTACGGGGACAGGAAGAGAGACCCAGTACTTC.

The chain has TRBV7-8 and TRBJ2-7; D not resolved. Trimming stripped 5 bases from V and 0 bases from J, with 5 bases between. The CDR3 runs to 12 residues. Germline CDR1 reads SGHVS; CDR2 reads FQNEAQ. This CDR3 reads CASSAFSYEQYF. CDR3 sequence (DNA): TGTGCCAGCAGCGCATTCTCCTACGAGCAGTACTTC.

The genes are TRBV2 and TRBJ2-1; D perhaps matches TRBD1 (5 bases). Deletions cut 2 bases from V and 4 bases from J, with 12 bases between. Looked up from germline, CDR1 is SNHLY and CDR2 is FYNNEI. The CDR3 covers 15 residues. CDR3: CASSEWSGQYNEQFF. CDR3 nucleotides: TGTGCCAGCAGTGAATGGTCAGGGCAATACAATGAGCAGTTCTTC.

This clonotype appeared many times. J is TRBJ2-7 and V is TRBV28; D is ambiguous. The CDR3 runs to 14 residues. Germline V gene sequence: CDR1 MDHEN, CDR2 SYDVKM. V was pared by 2 bases and J by 0 bases, with 8 bases between. CDR3 protein: CASSLIQNSYEQYF. In DNA, the CDR3 is TGTGCCAGCAGTTTAATACAGAACTCCTACGAGCAGTACTTC.

This clonotype appeared many times. The chain uses TRBV28 and TRBJ2-5; D possibly corresponds to TRBD2 (6 bases). CDR3 length: 15 residues. Trimming took off 9 bases at V and 1 base at J, with 18 bases between the two ends. Germline CDR1 and CDR2: MDHEN and SYDVKM. CDR3: CASIKPEGPQETQYF. CDR3 in DNA: TGTGCCAGTATAAAACCGGAGGGCCCCCAAGAGACCCAGTACTTC.

This clonotype has a count of ten or more. The chain combines TRBV6-1 with TRBJ2-1, with D perhaps TRBD1 or TRBD2 (6 bases each). Germline values: CDR1 MNHNS, CDR2 SASEGT. CDR3 length: 14 amino acids. Trimming took off 2 bases at V and 8 bases at J, with 13 bases between the two ends. CDR3 sequence: CASSESWGADEQFF. In nucleotides, the CDR3 is TGTGCCAGCAGTGAAAGTTGGGGGGCAGATGAGCAGTTCTTC.

This clonotype occurred many times. The gene calls are TRBV29-1 and TRBJ2-3, with D perhaps assigned TRBD1 or TRBD2 (5 bases each). The V gene lost 5 bases and the J gene lost 2 bases, with 14 bases spanning the gap. CDR1 and CDR2 (germline): SQVTM, ANQGSEA. The length of the CDR3 is 14 residues. CDR3 residues: CSVSTGPHTDTQYF. Written as DNA, the CDR3 is TGCAGCGTTTCTACGGGACCTCACACAGATACGCAGTATTTT.

This clonotype showed up many times. This chain links TRBV5-1 with TRBJ1-1; possible D gene TRBD1, 5 bases. CDR3 length: 14 amino acids. V lost 0 bases, J lost 0 bases, and 6 bases lay in between. CDR1 and CDR2 from the germline V gene are SGHRS and YFSETQ. CDR3 amino acids: CASSLGGVNTEAFF. CDR3 nucleotide sequence: TGCGCCAGCAGCTTGGGAGGGGTGAACACTGAAGCTTTCTTT.

This clonotype was observed at least ten times. V gene TRBV7-3 combines with J gene TRBJ2-5; no reliable D call. V lost 1 base to trimming and J lost 4 bases, with 7 bases between them. The germline CDR1 and CDR2 sequences are SGHTA and FQGTGA. This CDR3 has 13 amino acids. DNA for the CDR3: TGTGCCAGCAGCTTAAACTTTGGAGAGACCCAGTACTTC. Translated, it gives CASSLNFGETQYF.

Many counts were recorded for this clonotype. The chain is built from TRBV28 and TRBJ2-1; 7 bases are a match to TRBD2. This CDR3 comprises 17 residues. V shed 3 bases and J 3 bases; nucleotides not matched to a gene: 11. Germline V CDR1 and CDR2: MDHEN, SYDVKM. CDR3: CASSLVDGGEGYNEQFF. CDR3 nucleotide sequence: TGTGCCAGCAGTTTGGTAGACGGCGGGGAGGGCTACAATGAGCAGTTCTTC.

This clonotype was counted ten times or more. The chain recombines TRBV3-1 with TRBJ2-2; perhaps TRBD2 as D (5 bases). This CDR3 region has 15 residues. Germline V lookup: CDR1 LGHDT, CDR2 YNNKEL (reference sequence). V gave up 0 bases and J gave up 7 bases, with 12 bases separating them. The CDR3 DNA follows: TGTGCCAGCAGCCAAGATCCGTCCGGGGTCGGGGAGCTGTTTTTT. Protein: CASSQDPSGVGELFF. Filled out from reference TRBV3-1 and TRBJ2-2, the complete variable domain reads DTAVSQTPKYLVTQMGNDKSIKCEQNLGHDTMYWYKQDSKKFLKIMFSYNNKELIINETVPNRFSPKSPDKAHLNLHINSLELGDSAVYFCASSQDPSGVGELFFGEGSRLTVL.

This clonotype has ten or more counts. This chain connects TRBV7-2 to TRBJ2-7; D not resolved. The germline V and J ends were trimmed by 0 bases and 3 bases, with 6 bases remaining between them. The CDR3 has 13 amino acids. CDR1 is SGHTA and CDR2 is FQGNSA in the germline V gene. CDR3 in amino acids: CASSLAYSYEQYF. CDR3 bases: TGTGCCAGCAGCTTAGCGTACAGCTACGAGCAGTACTTC.

V gene TRBV19 combines with J gene TRBJ1-1; D gene ambiguous. Per germline, CDR1 LNHDA and CDR2 SQIVND (reference sequence). The CDR3 is 15 residues long. V lost 2 bases and J lost 1, with 11 bases in between. The CDR3 DNA is TGTGCCAGTAGTATAACGGGTCTCGGGAACACTGAAGCTTTCTTT. It translates to CASSITGLGNTEAFF.